A selection of T cell receptor beta chains follows, all from one sample in a study of early T cells in non-severe SARS-CoV-2 infection. TCRdb re-called the 5' RACE reads through MiXCR, storing one row per CDR3 protein. Of approximately 80,000 distinct CDR3 sequences listed, 10% to 15% are singletons. The sequenced sample consisted of whole blood. Source of these receptors: an adult who was a healthcare worker with PCR-confirmed SARS-CoV-2 infection or an uninfected control (not recorded which). Both conserved end residues are part of each CDR3. Fields, in order: D gene, clone size, V gene, J gene, CDR3 DNA, CDR3 protein. D genes are given only for firm matches. Only some rows state a clone size, as once, few, many or a class for expanded clones.

TRBD2	many	TRBV7-8	TRBJ2-5	TGTGCCAGCAGCTTAACGCCTAGCGGGAATATGGTTAGGACCCAGTACTTC	CASSLTPSGNMVRTQYF
TRBD1	many	TRBV19	TRBJ2-7	TGTGCCAGTAGTCAGGACAGGGGTTCGAGCTCCTACGAGCAGTACTTC	CASSQDRGSSSYEQYF
.	many	TRBV10-1	TRBJ2-4	TGCGCCAGCAGTGAAGGAAACATTCAGTACTTC	CASSEGNIQYF
.	few	TRBV30	TRBJ2-1	TGTGCCTGGAACCCCGGGACGTTGGAGCAGTTCTTC	CAWNPGTLEQFF
.	few	TRBV27	TRBJ1-5	TGTGCCAGCAGTTTGTCAGGGGCCAGTCAGCCCCAGCATTTT	CASSLSGASQPQHF
.	few	TRBV20-1	TRBJ1-3	TGCAGTGCTAGACCGCCGTGGGGCCGCTCTGGAAACACCATATATTTT	CSARPPWGRSGNTIYF
.	few	TRBV7-9	TRBJ1-4	TGTGCCAGCACCGACGTCGGGGCTAATGAAAAACTGTTTTTT	CASTDVGANEKLFF
TRBD1	once	TRBV2	TRBJ2-2	TGTGCCAGCAGTACCACAGGGGGCAAGGCCGGGGAGCTGTTTTTT	CASSTTGGKAGELFF
.	.	TRBV7-2	TRBJ2-7	TGTGCCAGCAGCTCGTGGGGTCAGGGACCCTACGAGCAGTACTTC	CASSSWGQGPYEQYF
.	.	TRBV10-3	TRBJ1-1	TGTGCCATCAGTGAAGTAGGGGCGGCGACTGAAGCTTTCTTT	CAISEVGAATEAFF
TRBD1	many	TRBV7-9	TRBJ2-1	TGTGCCAGCAGCCTTACTTCGACAGGGAACGGGTTCTTC	CASSLTSTGNGFF
TRBD2	.	TRBV9	TRBJ2-5	TGTGCCAGCAGCGAATCCGGGACTAGCCAAGAGACCCAGTACTTC	CASSESGTSQETQYF
TRBD1	few	TRBV20-1	TRBJ1-5	TGCAGTGCTAAGGGACAGAGCACCCAGCCCCAGCATTTT	CSAKGQSTQPQHF
.	.	TRBV1	TRBJ2-3	TGCACCAGCAGCCATCTTGCCCCACCCCTCTACACAGATACGCAGTATTTT	CTSSHLAPPLYTDTQYF
.	few	TRBV5-1	TRBJ1-1	TGCGCCAGCAGCTTGTCGACCATGACAGTACGGACTGAAGCTTTCTTT	CASSLSTMTVRTEAFF
.	few	TRBV20-1	TRBJ2-2	TGCAGTGCTAGAGATCCGAGGGAGGACACCGGGGAGCTGTTTTTT	CSARDPREDTGELFF
TRBD1	many	TRBV30	TRBJ1-1	TGTGCCTGGAGTGTACAGGGGAGGACTGAAGCTTTCTTT	CAWSVQGRTEAFF
TRBD2	.	TRBV6-6	TRBJ2-3	TGTGCCAGCAGTTACGGGGGCGGGAGGACCCCAGATACGCAGTATTTT	CASSYGGGRTPDTQYF
TRBD2	.	TRBV28	TRBJ2-3	TGTGCCAGCAGTTCCCTCGCTCTAGCGGCCACAGATACGCAGTATTTT	CASSSLALAATDTQYF
.	few	TRBV5-4	TRBJ2-1	TGTGCCAGCAGCTTCTCCGCCACCAGACGAGTCTCCTACAATGAGCAGTTCTTC	CASSFSATRRVSYNEQFF
TRBD2	.	TRBV5-1	TRBJ2-1	TGCGCCAGCAGCTTGAGGCCGGGACTAGCGGGAGGGTCGACGTCCTACAATGAGCAGTTCTTC	CASSLRPGLAGGSTSYNEQFF
.	.	TRBV2	TRBJ1-6	TGTGCCAGCAGTGAGACCGCCGGGACCCCGTACCACTTT	CASSETAGTPYHF
.	few	TRBV19	TRBJ2-1	TGTGCCAGTAGTATACTAGCTTCTACCTACAATGAGCAGTTCTTC	CASSILASTYNEQFF
.	once	TRBV29-1	TRBJ1-4	TGCAGCGTTGAAAGGACGGGTGAAAAACTGTTTTTT	CSVERTGEKLFF
.	many	TRBV7-9	TRBJ2-1	TGTGCCAGCAGCTTATTAGGTATTAATGAGCAGTTCTTC	CASSLLGINEQFF
.	.	TRBV5-1	TRBJ2-5	TGCGCCAGCGGTTCCGGACGTCTCCAAGAGACCCAGTACTTC	CASGSGRLQETQYF
.	few	TRBV5-1	TRBJ1-2	TGCGCCAGCAGCTTGGACGACCGGACGGGTAACTATGGCTACACCTTC	CASSLDDRTGNYGYTF
TRBD2	.	TRBV20-1	TRBJ2-5	TGCAGTGCTAGAGAGCGGGAGGCTAGCATCTTGGAGACCCAGTACTTC	CSAREREASILETQYF
TRBD1	.	TRBV24-1	TRBJ2-3	TGTGCCACCAGTGGCCCGGGACAGGGGAGAACAGATACGCAGTATTTT	CATSGPGQGRTDTQYF
TRBD1	.	TRBV27	TRBJ2-4	TGTGCCAGCAGTCCTACAGGGGGCTGGGCTGGGAAAAACATTCAGTACTTC	CASSPTGGWAGKNIQYF
TRBD2	few	TRBV20-1	TRBJ2-3	TGCAGTGCCTCCGGGACTAGCGGCACAGATACGCAGTATTTT	CSASGTSGTDTQYF